Here is one TCR beta chain with its context. This entry belongs to a study of T cell changes during pregnancy in multiple sclerosis. In germline, CDR1 is MNHEY, CDR2 SMNVEV (reference sequence). There are 13 residues in the CDR3. Trimming cost V 0 bases and J 8 bases; bases outside gene matches: 2. Generated by immunoSEQ multiplex PCR, the TCRdb table keeps only in-frame clones and is missing some. Here the sample spans around 62,000 clones, 89% being singletons. The V and J genes are TRBV27 and TRBJ1-2; 8 bases are a match to TRBD1. This receptor was obtained from a female donor with multiple sclerosis, enrolled in a pregnancy study. The material sequenced was peripheral blood, taken in the first trimester of pregnancy. The CDR3 sequence is CASSLSWTGGYTF. CDR3 DNA: TGTGCCAGCAGTTTATCATGGACAGGGGGCTACACCTTC.